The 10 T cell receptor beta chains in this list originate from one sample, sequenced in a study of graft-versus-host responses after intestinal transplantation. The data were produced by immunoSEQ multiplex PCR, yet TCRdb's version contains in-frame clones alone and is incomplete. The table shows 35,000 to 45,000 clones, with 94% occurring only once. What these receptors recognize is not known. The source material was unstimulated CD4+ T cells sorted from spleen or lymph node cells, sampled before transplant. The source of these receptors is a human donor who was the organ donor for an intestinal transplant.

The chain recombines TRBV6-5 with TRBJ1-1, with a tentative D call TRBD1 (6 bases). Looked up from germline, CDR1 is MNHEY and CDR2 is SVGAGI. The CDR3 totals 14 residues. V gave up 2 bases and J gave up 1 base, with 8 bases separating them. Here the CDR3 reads CASSYVGANTEAFF. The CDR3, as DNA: TGTGCCAGCAGTTACGTGGGGGCGAACACTGAAGCTTTCTTT.

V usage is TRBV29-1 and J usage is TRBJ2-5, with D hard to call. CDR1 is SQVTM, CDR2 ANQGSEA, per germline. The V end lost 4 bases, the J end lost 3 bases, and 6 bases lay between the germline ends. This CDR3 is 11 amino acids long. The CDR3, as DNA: TGCAGCGTTGCCGTTAAAGAGACCCAGTACTTC. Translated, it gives CSVAVKETQYF.

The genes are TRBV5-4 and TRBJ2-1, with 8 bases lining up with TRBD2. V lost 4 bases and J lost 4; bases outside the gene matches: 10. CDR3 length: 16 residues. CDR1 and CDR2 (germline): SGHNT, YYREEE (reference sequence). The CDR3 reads CASSRPSRGGYNEQFF. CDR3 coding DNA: TGTGCCAGCAGCCGGCCTAGTCGGGGGGGATACAATGAGCAGTTCTTC. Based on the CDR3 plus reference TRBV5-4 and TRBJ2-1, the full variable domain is ETGVTQSPTHLIKTRGQQVTLRCSSQSGHNTVSWYQQALGQGPQFIFQYYREEENGRGNFPPRFSGLQFPNYSSELNVNALELDDSALYLCASSRPSRGGYNEQFFGPGTRLTVL.

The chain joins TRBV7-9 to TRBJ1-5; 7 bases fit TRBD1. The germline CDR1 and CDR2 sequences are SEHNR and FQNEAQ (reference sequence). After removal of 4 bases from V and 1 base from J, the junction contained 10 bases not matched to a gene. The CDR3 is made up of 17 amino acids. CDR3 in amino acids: CASSSGTARGSNQPQHF. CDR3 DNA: TGTGCCAGCAGCTCCGGGACAGCCCGGGGGAGCAATCAGCCCCAGCATTTT. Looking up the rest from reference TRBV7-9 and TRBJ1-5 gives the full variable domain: DTGVSQNPRHKITKRGQNVTFRCDPISEHNRLYWYRQTLGQGPEFLTYFQNEAQLEKSRLLSDRFSAERPKGSFSTLEIQRTEQGDSAMYLCASSSGTARGSNQPQHFGDGTRLSIL.

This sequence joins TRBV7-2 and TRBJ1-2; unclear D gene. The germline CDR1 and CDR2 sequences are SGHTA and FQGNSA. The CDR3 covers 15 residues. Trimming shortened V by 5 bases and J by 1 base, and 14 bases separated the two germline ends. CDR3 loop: CASSPYLWGNYGYTF. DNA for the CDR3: TGTGCCAGCAGCCCCTACCTTTGGGGTAACTATGGCTACACCTTC.

For the CDR3, the DNA is TGTGCCAGCAGTCCTTCGACAGGGGGTAGCTATGGCTACACCTTC. It specifies CASSPSTGGSYGYTF. The chain recombines TRBV6-1 with TRBJ1-2, with 9 positions matching TRBD1. The V and J ends lost 5 bases and 4 bases, in that order; junction bases with no gene match: 8. Germline CDR1 and CDR2: MNHNS and SASEGT. The CDR3 contains 15 residues.

CDR3 amino acids: CASSYSAGDLNEQFF. The CDR3 DNA reads as TGTGCCAGCAGTTACTCGGCGGGGGACCTAAATGAGCAGTTCTTC. The chain couples TRBV6-6 to TRBJ2-1; 7 bases are a match to TRBD2. The CDR3 covers 15 residues. The germline V gene encodes CDR1 MNHNY and CDR2 SVGAGI (reference sequence). J was trimmed by 7 bases and V by 0 bases; bases with no gene match: 6.

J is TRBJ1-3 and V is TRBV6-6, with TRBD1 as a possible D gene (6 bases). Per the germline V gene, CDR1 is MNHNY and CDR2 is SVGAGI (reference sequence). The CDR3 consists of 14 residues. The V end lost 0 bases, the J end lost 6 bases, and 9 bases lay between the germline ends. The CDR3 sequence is CASSYSPGANTIYF. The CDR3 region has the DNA TGTGCCAGCAGTTACTCCCCGGGGGCAAACACCATATATTTT.

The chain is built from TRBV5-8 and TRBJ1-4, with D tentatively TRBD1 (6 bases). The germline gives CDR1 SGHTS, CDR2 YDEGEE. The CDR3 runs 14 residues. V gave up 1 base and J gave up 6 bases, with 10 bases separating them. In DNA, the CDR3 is TGTGCCAGCAGCTTGTGGGGGGCGGATGAAAAACTGTTTTTT. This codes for CASSLWGADEKLFF.

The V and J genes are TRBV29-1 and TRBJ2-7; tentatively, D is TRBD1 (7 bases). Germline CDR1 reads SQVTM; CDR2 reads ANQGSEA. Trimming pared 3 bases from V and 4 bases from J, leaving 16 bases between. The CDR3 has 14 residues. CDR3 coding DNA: TGCAGCGTTGATTCAGGCAGGGGGAGGTACGAGCAGTACTTC. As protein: CSVDSGRGRYEQYF.